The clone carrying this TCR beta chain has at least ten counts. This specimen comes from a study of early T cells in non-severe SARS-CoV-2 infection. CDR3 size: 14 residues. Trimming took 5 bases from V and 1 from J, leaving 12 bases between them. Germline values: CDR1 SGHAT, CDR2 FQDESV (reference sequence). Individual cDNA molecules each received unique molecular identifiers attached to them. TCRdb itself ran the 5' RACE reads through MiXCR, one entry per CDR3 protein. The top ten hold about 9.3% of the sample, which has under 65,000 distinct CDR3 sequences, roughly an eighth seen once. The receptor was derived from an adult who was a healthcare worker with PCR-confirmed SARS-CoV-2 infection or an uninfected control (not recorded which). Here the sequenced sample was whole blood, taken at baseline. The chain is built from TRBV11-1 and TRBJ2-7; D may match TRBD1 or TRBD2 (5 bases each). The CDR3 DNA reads TGTGCCAGCAGCCACTCGGGGCGGTCCTACGAGCAGTACTTC. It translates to CASSHSGRSYEQYF.